The T cell receptor beta chain under discussion was sequenced for a study of T cell repertoires in cytomegalovirus infection. Using its own MiXCR run on the reads, TCRdb lists one record per CDR3 protein. The sample has about 700,000 distinct CDR3 sequences, 30% to 35% seen once; the top ten hold about 20%. A note on this clonotype: As yet, its antigen is unknown.

The receptor was isolated from a human donor in good health (CMV status not recorded). Some clones in this sample may be carry-over from other donors' samples. This sample comprised cultured PBMCs, obtained from culture after CMV antigen stimulation.

The chain's CDR3 is CASSPGLHEYEQFF. CDR3 coding DNA: TGTGCCAGCAGCCCGGGACTACACGAGTATGAGCAGTTCTTC. V usage is TRBV7-4 and J usage is TRBJ2-1; 7 nucleotides align to TRBD2. Germline V gene sequence: CDR1 SGHVT, CDR2 SQSDAQ. This CDR3 is built from 14 residues. The J segment lost 8 bases and the V segment lost 5 bases, leaving 9 bases of the junction unmatched.